These 13 T cell receptor beta chains share one sample of origin, sequenced in a study of yellow fever vaccine responses in identical twins. TCRdb ran MiXCR on the RT-PCR reads and lists one entry per CDR3 protein. The repertoire includes 5,000 or so distinct CDR3 sequences, around 92% of them detected once, and 1.5% to 2% sits in the top ten. Sequencing used T cells from blood (PBMCs), unsorted or a sorted subset (not recorded which), obtained before or after yellow fever vaccination (not recorded which). The receptors derive from a woman under 30 who received the yellow fever vaccine.

The rearrangement joins TRBV7-2 to TRBJ2-7; TRBD2 might be the D (5 bases). Germline-derived CDR1 and CDR2 are SGHTA and FQGNSA. The CDR3 loop spans 13 amino acids. V was clipped by 6 bases and J by 2 bases, with 11 bases between them. The CDR3 nucleotides read TGTGCCAGCAGGCCACCGGGGACCTACGAGCAGTACTTC. This gives the protein CASRPPGTYEQYF.

The chain employs TRBV11-2 and TRBJ2-7, with a weak D call TRBD2 (6 bases). V lost 1 base, J lost 8 bases, and 12 bases lay in between. CDR1 and CDR2 from the germline V gene are SGHAT and FQNNGV. This CDR3 comprises 13 residues. In nucleotides, the CDR3 is TGTGCCAGCAGCTTAGGGGACTTTCTACAGCAGTACTTC. It specifies CASSLGDFLQQYF.

This clonotype appeared once. The chain combines TRBV12-5 with TRBJ2-1; 9 nucleotides align to TRBD1. With 9 bases clipped from V and 7 bases from J, the junction kept 4 bases outside the gene matches. Germline V gene data show CDR1 as LGHNT and CDR2 as FRNRAP. The CDR3 is 12 amino acids. CDR3 region: CASTTGGNEQFF. The DNA for the CDR3 is TGTGCTAGCACGACAGGGGGGAATGAGCAGTTCTTC.

The chain employs TRBV15 and TRBJ2-6, with D perhaps TRBD1 (5 bases). The CDR3 covers 16 residues. Between the trimmed V and J ends, which lost 5 bases and 0 bases, there was a span of 11 bases. Germline V gene sequence: CDR1 LNHNV, CDR2 YYDKDF (reference sequence). CDR3 region: CATSPARDSGANVLTF. The CDR3 nucleotides are TGTGCCACCAGCCCCGCCAGGGACTCTGGGGCCAACGTCCTGACTTTC.

This chain connects TRBV7-3 to TRBJ2-3; maybe TRBD2 (7 bases). V lost 1 base and J lost 5, with 16 bases in between. Germline loops: CDR1 SGHTA, CDR2 FQGTGA. This CDR3 contains 16 residues. The CDR3 DNA follows: TGTGCCAGCAGCTTAAACTCTGCGGGGGCCGGAGATACGCAGTATTTT. Translating gives CASSLNSAGAGDTQYF.

The chain joins TRBV15 to TRBJ2-7; no reliable D call. Trimming left V 2 bases short and J 1 base short, with 9 bases between. The V gene's germline CDR1 is LNHNV and CDR2 YYDKDF (reference sequence). The CDR3 contains 14 residues. The CDR3 DNA sequence: TGTGCCACCAGCAGATCCGTCCAATCCTACGAGCAGTACTTC. This gives the protein CATSRSVQSYEQYF.

CDR3 residues: CASSQVTQPETQYF. The DNA of the CDR3 is TGTGCCAGCAGCCAAGTTACCCAACCAGAGACCCAGTACTTC. The chain uses TRBV14 and TRBJ2-5, with D hard to call. Germline V gives CDR1 SGHDN, CDR2 FVKESK. The V end was cut by 1 base, the J end by 4 bases, with 10 bases between. The CDR3 extends over 14 amino acids.

The DNA of the CDR3 is TGCAGCGTTGTAGGGAACACCGGGGAGCTGTTTTTT. It is translated as CSVVGNTGELFF. The rearrangement links TRBV29-1 to TRBJ2-2; D gene uncertain. The CDR3 contains 12 residues. Trimming took 4 bases from V and 1 from J, leaving 4 bases between them. CDR1 is SQVTM, CDR2 ANQGSEA, per germline.

The V gene is TRBV12-3 or TRBV12-4, the J gene TRBJ2-1; D ambiguous. The CDR3 covers 12 residues. Trimming stripped 4 bases from V and 5 bases from J, with 6 bases between. In DNA, the CDR3 is TGTGCCAGCAGTTGGTTCAACAATGAGCAGTTCTTC. It codes for CASSWFNNEQFF.

The V call is TRBV29-1, the J call TRBJ2-7; the match to TRBD1 covers 11 bases. CDR1 SQVTM and CDR2 ANQGSEA come from the germline V gene. The CDR3 spans 13 residues. Losses at the gene ends were 5 bases for V and 5 bases for J; bases not matched to a gene: 5. CDR3 protein: CSVTGTGGNEQYF. The CDR3 bases are TGCAGCGTTACCGGGACAGGGGGTAACGAGCAGTACTTC.

The V and J genes are TRBV23-1 and TRBJ2-3; weak D call: TRBD1 (5 bases). TRBV23-1 is classed as an ORF, of uncertain function. The CDR3 sequence is 14 residues long. V lost 2 bases to trimming and J lost 1 base, with 7 bases between them. The CDR3 region is CASSQSRGTDTQYF. CDR3 sequence (DNA): TGCGCCAGCAGTCAAAGCAGGGGCACAGATACGCAGTATTTT.

The chain is built from TRBV15 and TRBJ2-1; D may be TRBD2 (6 bases). The CDR3 contains 16 residues. V was clipped by 1 base and J by 0 bases, with 10 bases between them. Germline loops: CDR1 LNHNV, CDR2 YYDKDF (reference sequence). Written as DNA, the CDR3 is TGTGCCACCAGCAGAGCCTCCGGGGGCTCCTACAATGAGCAGTTCTTC. This translates into CATSRASGGSYNEQFF.

Concerning this clonotype itself: The DNA is omitted, as the CDR3 cannot be located on it reliably, and the CDR3 follows TCRdb's listing. The J gene is TRBJ2-2, the V gene TRBV23-1; the D segment call TRBD1 is taken from the table without a DNA check. TRBV23-1 falls under the ORF class, with uncertain function. The CDR3 is 15 amino acids long, termini counted. CDR3 loop: CASRSGTGLPGSCFF.